The sequence of this T cell receptor (beta chain) was determined in a study of T cell repertoires in cytomegalovirus infection. The overall study: The study used recently identified HLA-C-restricted and well-studied HLA-B-restricted CMV epitopes. From public TCR beta signatures came an indication of both CMV infection and matching HLA type. Points from the study as a whole: Individuals carrying CMV plus the relevant HLA were identified by cumulative frequency of public TCR beta families. Dominating the ex vivo response were TCR beta clonotypes that were CMV-specific and HLA-C-restricted.

Germline values: CDR1 SGHRS, CDR2 YFSETQ. V lost 6 bases, J lost 2 bases, and 14 bases lay in between. The CDR3 consists of 14 residues. TCRdb analysed the reads with MiXCR anew, one entry per CDR3 protein. The top ten hold approximately 69% of the sample, which has under 120,000 distinct CDR3 sequences, 35% to 50% seen once. A few counts support this clonotype. What it binds is unknown. The source of this sequence is a human donor in good health (CMV status not recorded). Some clones in this sample may be carry-over from other donors' samples. This sample comprised CD8+ T cells from cultured PBMCs, obtained from culture after CMV antigen stimulation. The V call is TRBV5-1, the J call TRBJ1-2, with D unclear. The CDR3 is CASTVPWTNYGYTF. The CDR3 bases are TGCGCCAGCACCGTACCCTGGACGAACTATGGCTACACCTTC.